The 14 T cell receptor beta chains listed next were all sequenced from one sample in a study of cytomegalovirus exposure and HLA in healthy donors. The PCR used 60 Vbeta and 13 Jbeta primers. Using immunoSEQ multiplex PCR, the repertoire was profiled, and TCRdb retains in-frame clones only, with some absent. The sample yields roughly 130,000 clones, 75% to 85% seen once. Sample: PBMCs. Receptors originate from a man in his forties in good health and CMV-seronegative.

Here the CDR3 DNA reads TGCGCCAGCAGCCAGGGGGCCAGGAACACTGAAGCTTTCTTT. It encodes CASSQGARNTEAFF. V usage is TRBV4-1 and J usage is TRBJ1-1; the D gene is possibly TRBD1 (6 bases). The CDR3 loop spans 14 amino acids. V lost 3 bases and J 1 base, leaving 9 bases between the germline ends. In germline, CDR1 is MGHRA, CDR2 YSYEKL.

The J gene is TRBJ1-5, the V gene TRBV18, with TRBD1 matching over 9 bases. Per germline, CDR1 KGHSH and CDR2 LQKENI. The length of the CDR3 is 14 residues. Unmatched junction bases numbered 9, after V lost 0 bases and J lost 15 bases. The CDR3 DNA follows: TGTGCCAGCTCACCACCGGAGGACAGGGGCCGACTGCATTTT. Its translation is CASSPPEDRGRLHF.

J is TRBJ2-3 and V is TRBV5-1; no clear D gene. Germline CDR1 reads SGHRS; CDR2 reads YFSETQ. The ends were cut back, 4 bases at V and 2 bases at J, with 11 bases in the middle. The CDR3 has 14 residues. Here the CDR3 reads CASSISVLTDTQYF. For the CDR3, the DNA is TGCGCCAGCAGCATAAGCGTACTCACAGATACGCAGTATTTT.

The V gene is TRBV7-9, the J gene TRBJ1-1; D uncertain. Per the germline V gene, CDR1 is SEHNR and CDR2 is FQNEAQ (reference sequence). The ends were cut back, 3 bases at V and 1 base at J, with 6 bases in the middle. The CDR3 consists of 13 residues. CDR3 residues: CASSFDTNTEAFF. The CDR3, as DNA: TGTGCCAGCAGCTTCGACACGAACACTGAAGCTTTCTTT.

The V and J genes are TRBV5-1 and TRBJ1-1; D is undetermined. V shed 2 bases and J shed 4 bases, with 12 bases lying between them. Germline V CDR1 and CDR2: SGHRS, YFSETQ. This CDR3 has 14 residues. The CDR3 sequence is CASSFFLGGTEAFF. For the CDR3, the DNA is TGCGCCAGCAGCTTCTTTCTGGGAGGCACTGAAGCTTTCTTT.

The CDR3 coding sequence is TGTGCCAGCAGCCACGGGGGGCCCACTGAAGCTTTCTTT. It yields the protein CASSHGGPTEAFF. V and J are TRBV6-5 and TRBJ1-1; D may be TRBD1 (6 bases). The CDR3 has 13 residues. V shed 6 bases and J shed 4 bases, with 12 bases lying between them. Germline CDR1 is MNHEY and CDR2 is SVGAGI.

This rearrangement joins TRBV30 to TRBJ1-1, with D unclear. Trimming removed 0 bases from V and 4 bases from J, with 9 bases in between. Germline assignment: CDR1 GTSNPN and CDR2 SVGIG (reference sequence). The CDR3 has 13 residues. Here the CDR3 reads CAWSVRGATEAFF. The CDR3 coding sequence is TGTGCCTGGAGTGTACGGGGTGCCACTGAAGCTTTCTTT.

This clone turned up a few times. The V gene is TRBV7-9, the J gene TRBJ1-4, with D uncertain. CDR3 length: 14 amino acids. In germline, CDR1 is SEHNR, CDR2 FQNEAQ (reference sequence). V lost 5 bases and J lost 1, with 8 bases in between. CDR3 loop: CASSPAGTNEKLFF. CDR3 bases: TGTGCCAGCAGCCCAGCGGGAACTAATGAAAAACTGTTTTTT.

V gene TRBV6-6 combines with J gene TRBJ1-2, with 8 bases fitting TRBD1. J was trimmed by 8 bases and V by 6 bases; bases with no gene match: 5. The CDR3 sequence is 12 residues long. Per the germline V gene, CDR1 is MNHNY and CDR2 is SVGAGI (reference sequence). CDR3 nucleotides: TGTGCCAGCAGCGACAGGGGTGGAGGCTACACCTTC. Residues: CASSDRGGGYTF.

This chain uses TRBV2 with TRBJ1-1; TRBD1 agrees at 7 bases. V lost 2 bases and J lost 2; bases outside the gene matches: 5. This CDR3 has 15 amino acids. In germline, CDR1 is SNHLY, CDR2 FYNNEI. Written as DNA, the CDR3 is TGTGCCAGCAGTGAATTTGGACAGGATAACACTGAAGCTTTCTTT. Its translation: CASSEFGQDNTEAFF.

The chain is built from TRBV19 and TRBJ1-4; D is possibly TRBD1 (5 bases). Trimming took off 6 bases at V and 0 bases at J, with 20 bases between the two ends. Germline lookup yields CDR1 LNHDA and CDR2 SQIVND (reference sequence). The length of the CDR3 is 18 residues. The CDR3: CASSFDSPTDATNEKLFF. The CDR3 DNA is TGTGCCAGTAGCTTCGACAGCCCTACTGATGCAACTAATGAAAAACTGTTTTTT.

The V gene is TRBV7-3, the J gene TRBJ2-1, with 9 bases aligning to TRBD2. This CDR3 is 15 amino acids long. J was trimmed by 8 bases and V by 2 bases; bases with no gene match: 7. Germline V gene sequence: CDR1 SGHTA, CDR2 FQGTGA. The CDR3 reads CASSLGGRAFDEQFF. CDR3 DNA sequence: TGTGCCAGCAGCTTAGGCGGGAGGGCCTTTGATGAGCAGTTCTTC.

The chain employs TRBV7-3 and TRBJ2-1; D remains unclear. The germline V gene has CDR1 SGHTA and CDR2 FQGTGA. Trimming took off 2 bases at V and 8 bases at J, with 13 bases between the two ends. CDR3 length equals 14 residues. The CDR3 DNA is TGTGCCAGCAGCTTAGCCCGTAACAGCCATGAGCAGTTCTTC. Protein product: CASSLARNSHEQFF.

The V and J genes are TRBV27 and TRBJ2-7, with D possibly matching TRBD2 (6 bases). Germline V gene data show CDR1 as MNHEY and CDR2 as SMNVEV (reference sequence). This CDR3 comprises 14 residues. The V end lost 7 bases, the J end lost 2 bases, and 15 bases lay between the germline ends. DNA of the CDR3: TGTGCCAGCAAGACCACGGGACTCACCTACGAGCAGTACTTC. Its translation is CASKTTGLTYEQYF.